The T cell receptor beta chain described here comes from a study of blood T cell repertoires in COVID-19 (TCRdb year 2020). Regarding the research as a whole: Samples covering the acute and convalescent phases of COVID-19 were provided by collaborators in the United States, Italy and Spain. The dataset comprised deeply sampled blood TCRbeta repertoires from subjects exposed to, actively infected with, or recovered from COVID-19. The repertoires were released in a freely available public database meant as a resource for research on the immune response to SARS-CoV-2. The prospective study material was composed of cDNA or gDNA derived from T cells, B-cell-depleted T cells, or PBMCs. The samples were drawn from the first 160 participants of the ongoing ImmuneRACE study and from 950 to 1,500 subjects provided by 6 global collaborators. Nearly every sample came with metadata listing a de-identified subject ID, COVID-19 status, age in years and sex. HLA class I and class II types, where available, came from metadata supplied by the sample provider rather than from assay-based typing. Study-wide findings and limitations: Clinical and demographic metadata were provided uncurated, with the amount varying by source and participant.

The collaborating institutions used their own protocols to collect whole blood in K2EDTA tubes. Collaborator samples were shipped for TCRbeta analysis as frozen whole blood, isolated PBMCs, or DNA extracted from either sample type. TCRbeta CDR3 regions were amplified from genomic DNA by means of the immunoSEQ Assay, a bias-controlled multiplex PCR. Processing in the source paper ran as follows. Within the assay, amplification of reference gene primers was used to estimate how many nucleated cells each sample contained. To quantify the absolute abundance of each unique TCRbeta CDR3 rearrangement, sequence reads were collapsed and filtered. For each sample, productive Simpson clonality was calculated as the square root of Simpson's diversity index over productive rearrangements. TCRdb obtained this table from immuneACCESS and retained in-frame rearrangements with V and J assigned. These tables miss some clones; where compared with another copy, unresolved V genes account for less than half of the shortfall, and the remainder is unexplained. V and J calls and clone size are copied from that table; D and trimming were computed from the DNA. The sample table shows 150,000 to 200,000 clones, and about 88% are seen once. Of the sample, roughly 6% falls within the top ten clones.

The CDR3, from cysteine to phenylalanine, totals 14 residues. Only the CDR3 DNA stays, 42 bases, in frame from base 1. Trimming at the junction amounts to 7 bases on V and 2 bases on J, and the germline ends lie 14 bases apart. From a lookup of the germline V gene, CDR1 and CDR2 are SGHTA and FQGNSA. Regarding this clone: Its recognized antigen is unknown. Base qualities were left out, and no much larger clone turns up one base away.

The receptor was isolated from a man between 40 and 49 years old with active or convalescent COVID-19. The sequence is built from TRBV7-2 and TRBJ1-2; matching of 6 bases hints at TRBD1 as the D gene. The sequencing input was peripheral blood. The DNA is TGTGCCAGCACCCCACAGGGTGTGAACTATGGCTACACCTTC. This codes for CASTPQGVNYGYTF.